This is a list of T cell receptor beta chains from one sample in a study of CD8 T cells in ankylosing spondylitis. TCRdb itself ran the 5' RACE reads through MiXCR, one entry per CDR3 protein. The table lists under 300,000 distinct CDR3 sequences, roughly 10% of them singletons. Sample: blood, either unsorted or a sorted T cell fraction (not recorded which). Receptors originate from a male donor with ankylosing spondylitis or in good health (not recorded which). The CDR3 runs from the conserved cysteine through the conserved F or W. Each record gives: J gene, D gene, V gene, clone size, CDR3 length, CDR3 protein, CDR3 DNA. A D gene is named only where the DNA matches it firmly. Expanded clones get a size class; other rows say once, few or many, or leave the size out.

TRBJ2-1	TRBD2	TRBV6-5	many	15	CASSYRLAGVHEQFF	TGTGCCAGCAGTTACAGACTAGCGGGGGTCCATGAGCAGTTCTTC
TRBJ1-3	NA	TRBV5-1	many	14	CASSLTSAGNTIYF	TGCGCCAGCAGCTTGACGTCCGCGGGGAACACCATATATTTT
TRBJ2-3	TRBD2	TRBV9	many	15	CASSRTSGGADTQYF	TGTGCCAGCAGCAGGACTAGCGGGGGGGCAGATACGCAGTATTTT
TRBJ2-5	TRBD2	TRBV20-1	many	14	CSATLAGGGETQYF	TGCAGTGCTACCTTGGCGGGGGGGGGAGAGACCCAGTACTTC
TRBJ2-1	TRBD2	TRBV7-8	few	14	CASSLGTSDNEQFF	TGTGCCAGCAGCTTAGGGACTAGCGACAATGAGCAGTTCTTC
TRBJ2-1	NA	TRBV27	NA	17	CASSLSLSGTGYLEQFF	TGTGCCAGCAGTTTAAGTTTGAGCGGCACAGGGTATCTTGAGCAGTTCTTC
TRBJ2-5	NA	TRBV5-1	many	12	CASSLSQETQYF	TGCGCCAGCAGCTTGTCCCAAGAGACCCAGTACTTC
TRBJ2-3	NA	TRBV20-1	few	16	CSARGVGDHVTDTQYF	TGCAGTGCTAGAGGTGTGGGGGACCACGTCACAGATACGCAGTATTTT
TRBJ2-7	NA	TRBV6-5	few	16	CASSYGSLDGSYEQYF	TGTGCCAGCAGTTACGGATCACTCGACGGATCTTACGAGCAGTACTTC
TRBJ1-2	NA	TRBV4-1	NA	15	CASSQRGPATGGYTF	TGCGCCAGCAGCCAGAGGGGACCGGCGACTGGCGGCTACACCTTC
TRBJ2-1	TRBD2	TRBV7-2	many	14	CASSFGSGANEQFF	TGTGCCAGCAGCTTTGGTAGCGGGGCCAATGAGCAGTTCTTC
TRBJ2-5	NA	TRBV7-6	NA	14	CASSSGLIRETQYF	TGTGCCAGCAGCTCGGGTCTGATCCGGGAGACCCAGTACTTC
TRBJ1-5	TRBD1	TRBV20-1	NA	18	CSASGTGGRWVGNQPQHF	TGCAGTGCTAGCGGGACAGGGGGCCGATGGGTTGGCAATCAGCCCCAGCATTTT
TRBJ2-1	TRBD1	TRBV5-1	NA	17	CASSPGTGGVSYNEQFF	TGCGCCAGCAGCCCAGGGACAGGGGGGGTATCCTACAATGAGCAGTTCTTC
TRBJ2-4	TRBD2	TRBV20-1	many	15	CSAKTSVLAKNIQYF	TGCAGTGCTAAAACTAGCGTTCTAGCCAAAAACATTCAGTACTTC
TRBJ2-7	NA	TRBV3-1	many	13	CASSPDTRDEQYF	TGTGCCAGCAGCCCCGATACGAGGGACGAGCAGTACTTC
TRBJ2-1	NA	TRBV4-1	few	16	CASSLPPGQGINEQFF	TGCGCCAGCAGCCTCCCCCCGGGGCAGGGGATCAATGAGCAGTTCTTC
TRBJ2-3	TRBD2	TRBV12-3/TRBV12-4	many	14	CASSRTSRTDTQYF	TGTGCCAGCAGTCGGACTAGTCGTACAGATACGCAGTATTTT
TRBJ1-5	TRBD1	TRBV25-1	many	16	CASSETGQGRNQPQHF	TGTGCCAGCAGTGAAACAGGACAGGGCCGCAATCAGCCCCAGCATTTT
TRBJ1-5	TRBD1	TRBV4-2	many	17	CASSLESGQGSNQPQHF	TGTGCCAGCAGCCTCGAGTCGGGACAGGGGAGCAATCAGCCCCAGCATTTT
TRBJ1-6	NA	TRBV10-3	NA	14	CAIREEGPYSPLHF	TGTGCCATCAGGGAGGAGGGGCCGTATTCACCCCTCCACTTT
TRBJ1-1	NA	TRBV5-1	many	13	CASRGELNTEAFF	TGCGCCAGCAGGGGGGAACTGAACACTGAAGCTTTCTTT
TRBJ2-3	TRBD2	TRBV10-2	NA	15	CASRGASGPTDTQYF	TGCGCCAGCAGGGGGGCTAGCGGGCCCACAGATACGCAGTATTTT
TRBJ1-1	NA	TRBV7-9	few	15	CASSLAMGGNTEAFF	TGTGCCAGCAGCTTAGCGATGGGAGGGAACACTGAAGCTTTCTTT
TRBJ2-5	NA	TRBV3-1	few	14	CASSQGGVQETQYF	TGTGCCAGCAGCCAAGGGGGGGTCCAAGAGACCCAGTACTTC
TRBJ2-1	TRBD2	TRBV20-1	many	16	CSARDSQRGWDNEQFF	TGCAGTGCTAGAGATAGTCAGCGGGGGTGGGACAATGAGCAGTTCTTC
TRBJ1-5	NA	TRBV12-3/TRBV12-4	NA	12	CASSHETLTQHF	TGTGCCAGCAGTCACGAGACCTTAACCCAGCATTTT
TRBJ2-3	TRBD2	TRBV6-4	many	15	CASSSGGSSTDTQYF	TGTGCCAGCAGTAGCGGGGGCTCTAGCACAGATACGCAGTATTTT
TRBJ1-4	TRBD1	TRBV10-3	many	13	CATRDRGQEKLFF	TGTGCCACGAGGGACAGGGGGCAAGAAAAACTGTTTTTT
TRBJ2-3	NA	TRBV5-1	many	15	CASSPSGGPTDTQYF	TGCGCCAGCAGCCCCTCTGGCGGGCCCACAGATACGCAGTATTTT
TRBJ2-1	TRBD2	TRBV5-1	NA	16	CASSITLAGGGNEQFF	TGCGCCAGCAGCATAACCTTAGCGGGAGGTGGGAATGAGCAGTTCTTC
TRBJ2-3	NA	TRBV29-1	many	14	CSVEVLAQLYTQYF	TGCAGCGTTGAGGTTTTGGCTCAACTATACACGCAGTATTTT
TRBJ2-1	NA	TRBV5-1	many	14	CASSLTASVNEQFF	TGCGCCAGCAGCTTAACTGCTAGCGTCAATGAGCAGTTCTTC
TRBJ2-7	NA	TRBV23-1	few	15	CASSGVRGFFYEQYF	TGCGCCAGCAGTGGCGTACGCGGATTCTTCTACGAGCAGTACTTC
TRBJ2-1	NA	TRBV2	few	12	CASSAVSNEQFF	TGTGCCAGCAGTGCCGTAAGCAATGAGCAGTTCTTC
TRBJ2-2	NA	TRBV21-1	many	17	CASSKAALVIKAGELFF	TGTGCCAGCAGCAAAGCGGCGCTAGTTATAAAAGCCGGGGAGCTGTTTTTT
TRBJ2-5	NA	TRBV28	once	15	CASSSPAGDNETQYF	TGTGCCAGCAGTAGCCCCGCGGGTGATAATGAGACCCAGTACTTC
TRBJ2-5	NA	TRBV20-1	many	14	CSGWGWGYQETQYF	TGCAGTGGATGGGGGTGGGGGTACCAAGAGACCCAGTACTTC
TRBJ2-1	TRBD2	TRBV2	NA	15	CASISTSGSYNEQFF	TGTGCCAGCATTTCAACTAGCGGCTCCTACAATGAGCAGTTCTTC
TRBJ2-7	NA	TRBV12-3/TRBV12-4	few	12	CASSFDAYEQYF	TGTGCCAGCAGTTTCGATGCCTACGAGCAGTACTTC
TRBJ1-2	NA	TRBV29-1	many	14	CSVVSDGANYGYTF	TGCAGCGTTGTTTCCGACGGAGCGAACTATGGCTACACCTTC
TRBJ2-3	NA	TRBV5-1	few	15	CASSLVGQNTDTQYF	TGCGCCAGCAGCTTGGTGGGACAAAACACAGATACGCAGTATTTT
TRBJ2-5	NA	TRBV20-1	few	17	CSARDAPTGAVQETQYF	TGCAGTGCTAGAGATGCCCCCACGGGGGCCGTGCAAGAGACCCAGTACTTC
TRBJ1-4	TRBD1	TRBV7-6	few	16	CASSSMTGIEWEKLFF	TGTGCCAGCAGCTCAATGACAGGGATAGAGTGGGAAAAACTGTTTTTT
TRBJ2-7	NA	TRBV12-3/TRBV12-4	few	14	CASSSPSNPYEQYF	TGTGCCAGCAGTTCCCCGAGCAATCCCTACGAGCAGTACTTC
TRBJ2-5	NA	TRBV11-2	NA	16	CASSLDRSAKQETQYF	TGTGCCAGCAGCTTAGATCGCTCGGCAAAGCAAGAGACCCAGTACTTC
TRBJ2-3	TRBD2	TRBV20-1	NA	18	CSAKAPGSSGGFSDTQYF	TGCAGTGCTAAGGCTCCGGGTAGTAGCGGGGGTTTCTCAGATACGCAGTATTTT
TRBJ1-1	NA	TRBV5-1	many	14	CASASGGDHTEAFF	TGCGCCAGCGCATCGGGTGGGGACCACACTGAAGCTTTCTTT
TRBJ2-7	NA	TRBV9	many	15	CASSVVSSNEYEQYF	TGTGCCAGCAGCGTAGTGAGCAGCAATGAATACGAGCAGTACTTC
TRBJ2-7	NA	TRBV12-1	many	16	CASSFRLAGLSYEQYF	TGTGCCAGCAGCTTTCGGCTAGCGGGATTGTCTTACGAGCAGTACTTC
TRBJ2-3	TRBD2	TRBV9	many	16	CASSVARGAGGDTQYF	TGTGCCAGCAGCGTAGCTAGGGGAGCGGGGGGAGATACGCAGTATTTT